Described below is a single T cell receptor (beta chain) sequence and its context. Its antigen is unknown. The protocol was immunoSEQ multiplex PCR, while the TCRdb copy is restricted to in-frame clones and leaves out a portion. The sample yields several thousand clones, 60% to 80% seen once. These data belong to a study of T cell clonotyping in hematopoietic cell transplantation. Study-level findings and limits: At the given depth, recipient repertoires were over 95% de novo clonotypes. Without cell sorting, CD4 versus CD8 contributions remain unresolved.

This CDR3 region has 15 residues. CDR1 and CDR2 (germline): SGDLS, YYNGEE. V shed 4 bases and J shed 1 base, with 14 bases lying between them. This sequence was found in a male patient in his thirties or forties who had an allogeneic stem cell transplant from a related donor, so the T cells may come from the graft donor. Some clones in this sample may be carry-over from other donors' samples. V usage is TRBV9 and J usage is TRBJ1-2; D may be TRBD1 (6 bases). The input for sequencing was PBMCs, taken 180 days after allogeneic stem cell transplant. This CDR3 reads CASSTGGALNYGYTF. The CDR3 coding sequence is TGTGCCAGCAGCACCGGGGGGGCGCTTAACTATGGCTACACCTTC.